The entry below gives a single TCR beta chain sequence along with its context. What it binds is unknown. The source of the sample is a study of shared clonotypes between healthy human individuals. Study-level background: Three plates each covered CD4 naive and memory; CD8 naive two, CD8 memory one. Whole-study findings and limits: Naive subsets, compared against memory subsets, generally had larger estimated richness values.

This CDR3 has 14 amino acids. Trimming removed 3 bases from V and 3 bases from J, with 6 bases in between. Per germline, CDR1 LNHDA and CDR2 SQIVND (reference sequence). TCRdb keeps only in-frame clones here, not all; method: immunoSEQ multiplex PCR. The sample consists of about 1 million clones, about 70% of them appearing once. Every donor was a Caucasian adult from Nashville, Tennessee. Sequencing was performed on memory CD4+ T cells sorted from blood. The subset is: CD45RA-negative fraction. This TCR was recovered from a young man in good health. This sequence joins TRBV19 and TRBJ2-6; a possible D gene is TRBD1 (5 bases). CDR3 sequence (DNA): TGTGCCAGTAGTATTCAGGGTGGGGCCAACGTCCTGACTTTC. Amino acids: CASSIQGGANVLTF.